This TCR beta chain comes out of a study of blood T cell repertoires in COVID-19. Across the study: T cells, B-cell-depleted T cells, or PBMCs supplied cDNA or gDNA.

This CDR3 has 16 amino acids. The V gene end was trimmed by 3 bases and the J gene end by 5 bases; junction bases not matched to a gene: 11. Germline V CDR1 and CDR2: SGHRS, YFSETQ. Sequenced by immunoSEQ multiplex PCR; TCRdb stores in-frame clones only, minus some. The data contain roughly 59,000 clones, approximately 80% of them singletons. This clone was seen more than once but under ten times. The TCR sequence derives from a human donor in a cohort sampled during active COVID-19. V usage is TRBV5-1 and J usage is TRBJ2-3, with 8 positions matching TRBD2. Sequenced: peripheral blood. As DNA, the CDR3 is TGCGCCAGCAGCTCTTCGGCGGGGGGCCCGGGAGATACGCAGTATTTT. Protein product: CASSSSAGGPGDTQYF.